This record covers a single T cell receptor (beta chain). The antigen is not known. With 3 bases removed from V and 1 base from J, the gap between germline ends came to 19 bases. The CDR3 covers 17 residues. Germline CDR1 reads SGDLS; CDR2 reads YYNGEE. The sample belongs to a study of shared clonotypes between healthy human individuals. At the level of the study: The donor pool was made up of a couple of women and a few men aged 18 to 49. Study findings and constraints: Clonotype sharing among donors was expected to depend on sequencing depth. What limited the represented genetic and exposure-history diversity was the small number of donors.

Only in-frame clones appear in the TCRdb table, and some are missing; sequencing was by immunoSEQ multiplex PCR. The top ten hold 1.5% to 2% of the sample, which has around 1.9 million clones, just under 95% seen once. Naive CD8 cells, CD45RO-negative and positively selected for CCR7, excluded terminally differentiated effector memory CD45RA+ cells. The sample comprised naive CD8+ T cells from PBMCs. The chain employs TRBV9 and TRBJ1-1; possible D gene TRBD1, 5 bases. This receptor was obtained from a man aged 18 to 29 in good health. Some clones in this sample may be carry-over from other donors' samples. The CDR3 DNA follows: TGTGCCAGCAGCGCGCACAATGACCCCGGGGCGAACACTGAAGCTTTCTTT. This sequence encodes CASSAHNDPGANTEAFF.